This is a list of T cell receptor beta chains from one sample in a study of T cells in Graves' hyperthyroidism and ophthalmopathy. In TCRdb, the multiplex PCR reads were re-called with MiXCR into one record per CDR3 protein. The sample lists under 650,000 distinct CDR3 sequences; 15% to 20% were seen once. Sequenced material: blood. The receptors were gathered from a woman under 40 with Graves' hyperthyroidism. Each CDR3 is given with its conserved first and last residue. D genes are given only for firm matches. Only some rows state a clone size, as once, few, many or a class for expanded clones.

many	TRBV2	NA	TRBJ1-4	CASSFSGKLFF	TGTGCCAGCAGTTTCAGCGGAAAACTGTTTTTT
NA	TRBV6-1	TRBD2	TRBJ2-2	CASRLTSSAGGGELFF	TGTGCCAGCAGATTAACTTCTAGCGCGGGGGGCGGGGAGCTGTTTTTT
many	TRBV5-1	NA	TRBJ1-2	CASSLHSNYGYTF	TGCGCCAGCAGCTTGCATTCTAACTATGGCTACACCTTC
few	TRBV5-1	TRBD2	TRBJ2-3	CASSLETSGSTDTQYF	TGCGCCAGCAGCTTGGAGACTAGCGGGAGCACAGATACGCAGTATTTT
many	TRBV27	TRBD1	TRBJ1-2	CASSLGTGYGYTF	TGTGCCAGCAGCTTAGGGACAGGGTATGGCTACACCTTC
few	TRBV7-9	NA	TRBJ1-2	CAGSRRRIGQDPIYGYTF	TGTGCCGGCAGCCGTAGGAGGATTGGGCAGGACCCCATCTATGGCTACACCTTC
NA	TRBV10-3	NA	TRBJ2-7	CAISELGETASYEQYF	TGTGCCATCAGTGAGTTAGGTGAGACGGCGTCCTACGAGCAGTACTTC
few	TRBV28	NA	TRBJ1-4	CASSRSGYNEKLFF	TGTGCCAGCAGCCGTTCGGGGTATAATGAAAAACTGTTTTTT
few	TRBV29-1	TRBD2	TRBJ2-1	CSVPGLAMDEQFF	TGCAGCGTTCCGGGACTAGCAATGGATGAGCAGTTCTTC
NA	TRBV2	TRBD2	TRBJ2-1	CASSSPGTRHNEQFF	TGTGCCAGCAGCTCCCCCGGGACTAGACACAATGAGCAGTTCTTC